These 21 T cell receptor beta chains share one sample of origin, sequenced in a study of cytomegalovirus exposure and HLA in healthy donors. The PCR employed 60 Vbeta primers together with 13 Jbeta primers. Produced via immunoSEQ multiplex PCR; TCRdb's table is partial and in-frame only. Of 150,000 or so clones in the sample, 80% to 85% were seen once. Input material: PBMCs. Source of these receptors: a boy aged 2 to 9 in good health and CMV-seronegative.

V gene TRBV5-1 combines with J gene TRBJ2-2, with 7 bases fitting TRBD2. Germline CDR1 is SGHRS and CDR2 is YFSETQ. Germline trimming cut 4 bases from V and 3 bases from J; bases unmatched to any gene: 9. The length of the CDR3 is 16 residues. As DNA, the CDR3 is TGCGCCAGCAGCCTGTCCGGGACTATGGACACCGGGGAGCTGTTTTTT. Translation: CASSLSGTMDTGELFF.

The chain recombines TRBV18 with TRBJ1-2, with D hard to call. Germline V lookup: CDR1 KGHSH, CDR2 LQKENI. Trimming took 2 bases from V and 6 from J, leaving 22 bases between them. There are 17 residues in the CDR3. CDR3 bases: TGTGCCAGCTCACCAGGGGAGCGGCCCCGTTTCCAGAATGGCTACACCTTC. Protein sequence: CASSPGERPRFQNGYTF.

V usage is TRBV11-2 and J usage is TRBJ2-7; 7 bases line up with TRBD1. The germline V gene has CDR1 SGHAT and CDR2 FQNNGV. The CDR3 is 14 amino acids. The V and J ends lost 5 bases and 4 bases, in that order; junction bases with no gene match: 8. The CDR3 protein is CASSQSGTAYEQYF. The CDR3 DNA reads TGTGCCAGCAGCCAATCCGGGACAGCGTACGAGCAGTACTTC.

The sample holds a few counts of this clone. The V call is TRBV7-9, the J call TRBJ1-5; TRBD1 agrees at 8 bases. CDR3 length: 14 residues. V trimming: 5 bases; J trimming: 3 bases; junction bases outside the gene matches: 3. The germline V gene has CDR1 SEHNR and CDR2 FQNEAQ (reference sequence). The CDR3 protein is CASSTGGPNQPQHF. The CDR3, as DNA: TGTGCCAGCAGCACAGGGGGTCCCAATCAGCCCCAGCATTTT.

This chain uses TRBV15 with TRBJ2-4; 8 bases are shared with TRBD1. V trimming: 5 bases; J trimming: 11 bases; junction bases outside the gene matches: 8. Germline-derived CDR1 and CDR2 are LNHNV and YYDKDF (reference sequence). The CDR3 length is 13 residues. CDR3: CATSADRGSVQYF. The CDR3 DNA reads TGTGCCACCAGCGCTGACAGGGGATCGGTTCAGTACTTC.

The CDR3 coding sequence is TGTGCCAGCAGTTCCCAGGGTTCAAATCAGCCCCAGCATTTT. Protein sequence: CASSSQGSNQPQHF. This rearrangement joins TRBV27 to TRBJ1-5, with D possibly being TRBD1 (5 bases). The CDR3 spans 14 residues. Trimming removed 4 bases from V and 4 bases from J, with 11 bases in between. The germline V gene encodes CDR1 MNHEY and CDR2 SMNVEV (reference sequence).

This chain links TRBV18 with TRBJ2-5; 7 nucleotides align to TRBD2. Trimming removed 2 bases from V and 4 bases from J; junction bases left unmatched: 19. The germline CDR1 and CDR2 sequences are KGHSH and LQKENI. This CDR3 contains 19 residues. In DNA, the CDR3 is TGTGCCAGCTCACCAAGCGGGGAGGGATTGAGAGACTTCCGAGAGACCCAGTACTTC. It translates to CASSPSGEGLRDFRETQYF.

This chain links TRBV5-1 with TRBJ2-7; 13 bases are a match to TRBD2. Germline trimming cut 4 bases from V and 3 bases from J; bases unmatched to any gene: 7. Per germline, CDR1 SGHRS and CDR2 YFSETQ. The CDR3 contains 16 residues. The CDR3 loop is CASSIGLAGVNYEQYF. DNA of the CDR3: TGCGCCAGCAGCATCGGACTAGCGGGAGTAAACTACGAGCAGTACTTC. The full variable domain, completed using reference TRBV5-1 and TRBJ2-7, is KAGVTQTPRYLIKTRGQQVTLSCSPISGHRSVSWYQQTPGQGLQFLFEYFSETQRNKGNFPGRFSGRQFSNSRSEMNVSTLELGDSALYLCASSIGLAGVNYEQYFGPGTRLTVT.

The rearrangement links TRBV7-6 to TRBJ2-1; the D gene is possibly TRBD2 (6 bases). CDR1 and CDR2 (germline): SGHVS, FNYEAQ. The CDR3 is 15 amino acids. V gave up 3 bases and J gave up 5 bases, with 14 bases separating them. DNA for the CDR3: TGTGCCAGCAGCTTTCTCCGCGGGGTTGACAATGAGCAGTTCTTC. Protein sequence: CASSFLRGVDNEQFF. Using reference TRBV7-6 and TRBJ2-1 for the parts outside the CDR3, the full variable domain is GAGVSQSPRYKVTKRGQDVALRCDPISGHVSLYWYRQALGQGPEFLTYFNYEAQQDKSGLPNDRFSAERPEGSISTLTIQRTEQRDSAMYRCASSFLRGVDNEQFFGPGTRLTVL.

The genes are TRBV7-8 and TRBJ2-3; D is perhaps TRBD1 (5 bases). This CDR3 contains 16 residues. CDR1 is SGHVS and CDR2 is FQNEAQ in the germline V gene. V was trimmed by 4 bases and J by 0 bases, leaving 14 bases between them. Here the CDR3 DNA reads TGTGCCAGCAGCTCCAGAGACAGACCAAGCACAGATACGCAGTATTTT. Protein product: CASSSRDRPSTDTQYF.

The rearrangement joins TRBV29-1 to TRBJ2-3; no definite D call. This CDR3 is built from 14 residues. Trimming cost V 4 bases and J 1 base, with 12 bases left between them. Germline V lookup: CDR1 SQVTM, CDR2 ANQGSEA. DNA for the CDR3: TGCAGCGTTGGTCCGGTTCTGGGCACAGATACGCAGTATTTT. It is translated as CSVGPVLGTDTQYF.

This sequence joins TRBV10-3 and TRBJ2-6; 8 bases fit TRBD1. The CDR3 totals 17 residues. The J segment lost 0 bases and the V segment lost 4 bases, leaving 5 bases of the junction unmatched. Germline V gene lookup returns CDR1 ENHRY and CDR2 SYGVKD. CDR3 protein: CAISGGQANSGANVLTF. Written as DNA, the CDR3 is TGTGCCATCAGTGGGGGACAGGCTAACTCTGGGGCCAACGTCCTGACTTTC.

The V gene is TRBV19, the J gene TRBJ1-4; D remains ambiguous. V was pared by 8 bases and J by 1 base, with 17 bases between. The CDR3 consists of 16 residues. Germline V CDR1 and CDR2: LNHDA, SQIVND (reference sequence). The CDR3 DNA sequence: TGTGCCAGTTTAACTGACGGCCGGGGAACTAATGAAAAACTGTTTTTT. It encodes CASLTDGRGTNEKLFF.

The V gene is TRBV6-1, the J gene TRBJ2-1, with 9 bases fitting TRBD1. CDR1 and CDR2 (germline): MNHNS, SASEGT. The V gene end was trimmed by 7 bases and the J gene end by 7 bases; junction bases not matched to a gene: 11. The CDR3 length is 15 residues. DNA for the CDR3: TGTGCCAGCAATACAGGGGGCCGGCTATGGAATGAGCAGTTCTTC. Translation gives CASNTGGRLWNEQFF.

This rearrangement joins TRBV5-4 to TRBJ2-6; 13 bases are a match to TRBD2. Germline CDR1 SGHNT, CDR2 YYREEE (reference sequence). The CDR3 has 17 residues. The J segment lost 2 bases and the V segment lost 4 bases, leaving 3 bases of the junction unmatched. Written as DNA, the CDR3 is TGTGCCAGCAGCGCGGGACTAGCGGGAACTGGGGCCAACGTCCTGACTTTC. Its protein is CASSAGLAGTGANVLTF.

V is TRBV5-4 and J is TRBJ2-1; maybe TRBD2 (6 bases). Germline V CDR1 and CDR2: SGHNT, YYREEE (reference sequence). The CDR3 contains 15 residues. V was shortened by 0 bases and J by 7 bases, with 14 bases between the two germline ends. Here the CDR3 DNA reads TGTGCCAGCAGCTTGGTGCTAGCGCGGTCGAATGAGCAGTTCTTC. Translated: CASSLVLARSNEQFF.

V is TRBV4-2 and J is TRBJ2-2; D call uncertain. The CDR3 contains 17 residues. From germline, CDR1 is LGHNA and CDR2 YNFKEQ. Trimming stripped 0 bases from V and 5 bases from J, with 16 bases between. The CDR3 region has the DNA TGTGCCAGCAGCCAAGATGGATCGGGTTTGAGAACCGGGGAGCTGTTTTTT. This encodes CASSQDGSGLRTGELFF.

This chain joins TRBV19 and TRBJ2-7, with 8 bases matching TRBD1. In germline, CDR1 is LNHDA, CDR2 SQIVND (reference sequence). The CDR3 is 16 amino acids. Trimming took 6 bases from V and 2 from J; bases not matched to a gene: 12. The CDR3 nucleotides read TGTGCCAGTAGCCGAACAGGACAGGGAATACCCTACGAGCAGTACTTC. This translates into CASSRTGQGIPYEQYF.

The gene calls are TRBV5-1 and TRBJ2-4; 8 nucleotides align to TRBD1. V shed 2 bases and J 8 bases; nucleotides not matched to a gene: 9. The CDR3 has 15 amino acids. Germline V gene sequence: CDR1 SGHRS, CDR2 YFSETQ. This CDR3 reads CASSFRAGGSDIQYF. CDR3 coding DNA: TGCGCCAGCAGCTTTAGGGCAGGGGGCTCTGACATTCAGTACTTC. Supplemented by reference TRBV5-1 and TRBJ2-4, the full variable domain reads KAGVTQTPRYLIKTRGQQVTLSCSPISGHRSVSWYQQTPGQGLQFLFEYFSETQRNKGNFPGRFSGRQFSNSRSEMNVSTLELGDSALYLCASSFRAGGSDIQYFGAGTRLSVL.

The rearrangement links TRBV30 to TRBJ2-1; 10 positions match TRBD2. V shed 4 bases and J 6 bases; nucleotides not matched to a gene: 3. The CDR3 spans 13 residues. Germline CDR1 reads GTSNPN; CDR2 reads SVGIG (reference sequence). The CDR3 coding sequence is TGTGCCTGGATCCAGCGGGAGGGCAATGAGCAGTTCTTC. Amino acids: CAWIQREGNEQFF.

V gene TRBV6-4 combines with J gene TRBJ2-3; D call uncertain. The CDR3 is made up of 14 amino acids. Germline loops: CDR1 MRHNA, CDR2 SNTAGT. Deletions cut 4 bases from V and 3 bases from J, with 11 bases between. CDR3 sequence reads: CASSASTATDTQYF. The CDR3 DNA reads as TGTGCCAGCAGTGCCTCAACTGCGACAGATACGCAGTATTTT.